This T cell receptor (beta chain) was captured in a study of blood T cell repertoires in COVID-19. Study overall: T cells, B-cell-depleted T cells, or PBMCs supplied cDNA or gDNA.

Germline-derived CDR1 and CDR2 are LGHDT and YNNKEL (reference sequence). This CDR3 comprises 15 residues. V lost 0 bases, J lost 3 bases, and 4 bases stayed unmatched. Sequencing was performed with immunoSEQ multiplex PCR; in TCRdb, only in-frame clones are kept and a portion is missing. The sample lists 350,000 to 550,000 clones; 80% to 90% were seen once. The sequenced sample consisted of PBMCs or T cells enriched from blood (not recorded which). The chain combines TRBV3-1 (or the pseudogene TRBV3-2) with TRBJ1-1; 7 nucleotides agree with TRBD1. The TCR comes from a young man who had recovered from COVID-19. The CDR3 sequence: CASSQDYQGDTEAFF. CDR3 coding DNA: TGTGCCAGCAGCCAAGATTATCAGGGGGACACTGAAGCTTTCTTT.